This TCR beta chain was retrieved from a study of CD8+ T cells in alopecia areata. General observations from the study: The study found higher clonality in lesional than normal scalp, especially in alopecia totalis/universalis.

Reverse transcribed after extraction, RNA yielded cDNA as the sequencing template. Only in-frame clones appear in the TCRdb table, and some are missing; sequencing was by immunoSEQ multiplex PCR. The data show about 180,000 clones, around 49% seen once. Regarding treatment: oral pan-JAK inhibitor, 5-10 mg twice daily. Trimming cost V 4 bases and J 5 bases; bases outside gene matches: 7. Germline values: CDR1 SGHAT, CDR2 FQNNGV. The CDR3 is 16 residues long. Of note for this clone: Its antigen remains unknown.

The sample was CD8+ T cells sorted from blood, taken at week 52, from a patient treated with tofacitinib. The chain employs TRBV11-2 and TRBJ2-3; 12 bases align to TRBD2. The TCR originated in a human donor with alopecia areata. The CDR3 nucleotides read TGTGCCAGCAGCTCGACTAGCGGGGGTTTGGTAGATACGCAGTATTTT. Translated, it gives CASSSTSGGLVDTQYF.